Below, one TCR beta chain is given with its context. The antigen remains unidentified. This specimen comes from a study of post-analysis software for immune sequencing data. Study-level findings and limits: Patients carried five TRBV segments more frequently than controls did, and TRBV5-6, TRBV5-1 and TRBV20-1 were among them.

The ends lost 3 bases at V and 6 bases at J; junction bases unmatched: 8. The germline V gene encodes CDR1 SGHRS and CDR2 YFSETQ. This CDR3 comprises 15 residues. The TCR beta cDNA libraries carried unique molecular identifiers. TCRdb used MiXCR to reprocess the PCR reads, holding one entry per CDR3 protein. In the table there are 650,000 to 850,000 distinct CDR3 sequences, approximately 57% of which are singletons. The sequence was obtained from a girl between 5 and 17 years old with multiple sclerosis. The sequenced material came from blood. The chain carries TRBV5-1 and TRBJ2-3; 9 bases align to TRBD2. In DNA form, the CDR3 reads TGCGCCAGCAGCTCCTCCCTAGCGGGGAAGGATACGCAGTATTTT. Amino acids: CASSSSLAGKDTQYF.